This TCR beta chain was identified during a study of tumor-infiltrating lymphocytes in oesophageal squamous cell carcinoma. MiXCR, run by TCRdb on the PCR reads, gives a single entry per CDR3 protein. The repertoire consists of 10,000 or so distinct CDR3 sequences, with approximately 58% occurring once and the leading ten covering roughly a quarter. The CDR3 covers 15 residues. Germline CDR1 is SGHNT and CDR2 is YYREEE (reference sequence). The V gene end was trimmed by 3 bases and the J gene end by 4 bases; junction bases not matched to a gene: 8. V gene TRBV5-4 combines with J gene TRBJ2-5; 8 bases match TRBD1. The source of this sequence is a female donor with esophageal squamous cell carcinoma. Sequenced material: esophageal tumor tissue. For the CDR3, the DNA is TGTGCCAGCAGCTCCCCGGGACAGGCGATAGAGACCCAGTACTTC. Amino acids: CASSSPGQAIETQYF.